This T cell receptor beta chain was sequenced during a study of cytomegalovirus exposure and HLA in healthy donors. Notes on this clone: Its antigen is not identified.

V was cut by 3 bases and J by 2 bases, with 10 bases left in between. The CDR3 contains 15 residues. CDR1 is KGHSH, CDR2 LQKENI, per germline. The PCR used 60 Vbeta and 13 Jbeta primers. The table came from immunoSEQ multiplex PCR; TCRdb's copy has only in-frame clones and leaves some out. This sample carries approximately 160,000 clones, 81% of them seen once, and the ten largest clones take 1.5% to 2%. Study-wide results and caveats: In the analysis, some V segments, TRBV6-2 and TRBV6-3 included, were excluded as indistinguishable. Later, TCR association rates were found to vary by HLA locus, highest for DRB1 and lowest for HLA-C.

The rearrangement joins TRBV18 to TRBJ2-2; tentative D call: TRBD2 (5 bases). The sequence derives from a woman under 30 in good health and CMV-seronegative. Sample: PBMCs. Here the CDR3 DNA reads TGTGCCAGCTCACCGCTCCGGACTAACACCGGGGAGCTGTTTTTT. Its protein is CASSPLRTNTGELFF.